What follows are 28 T cell receptor beta chains derived from one specimen sequenced in a study of blood T cell repertoires in COVID-19. The table came from immunoSEQ multiplex PCR; TCRdb's copy has only in-frame clones and leaves some out. The repertoire holds about 220,000 clones, 88% seen once, with roughly 2.5% in the top ten. Sequenced: PBMCs or T cells enriched from blood (not recorded which). These receptors all come from a woman aged 30 to 39 who had recovered from COVID-19.

The chain has TRBV6-5 and TRBJ2-1, with 7 bases fitting TRBD2. The germline gives CDR1 MNHEY, CDR2 SVGAGI. Losses at the gene ends were 2 bases for V and 9 bases for J; bases not matched to a gene: 13. CDR3 size: 16 residues. The CDR3 sequence: CASSYPGLVTVTEQFF. The CDR3 DNA is TGTGCCAGCAGTTACCCTGGACTAGTTACAGTCACTGAGCAGTTCTTC.

This chain connects TRBV19 to TRBJ1-1; D remains ambiguous. The CDR3 contains 13 residues. V dropped 5 bases and J dropped 0 bases, with 7 bases sitting between them. In germline, CDR1 is LNHDA, CDR2 SQIVND (reference sequence). The CDR3 spells CASSLTMNTEAFF. The CDR3 nucleotides are TGTGCCAGTAGTCTCACAATGAACACTGAAGCTTTCTTT.

The chain combines TRBV11-1 with TRBJ2-1; D not resolved. V lost 3 bases and J 0 bases, leaving 9 bases between the germline ends. The CDR3 runs to 15 residues. CDR1 is SGHAT, CDR2 FQDESV, per germline (reference sequence). This chain's CDR3 is CASSFPAASYNEQFF. DNA for the CDR3: TGTGCCAGCAGCTTTCCGGCGGCCTCCTACAATGAGCAGTTCTTC.

The rearrangement links TRBV7-3 to TRBJ1-2; 8 bases line up with TRBD1. CDR1 is SGHTA and CDR2 is FQGTGA in the germline V gene. CDR3 length: 15 residues. With V trimmed by 5 bases and J by 5 bases, 10 bases remained unmatched. CDR3 amino acids: CASSQRVTGVYGYTF. The DNA of the CDR3 is TGTGCCAGCAGCCAACGGGTGACAGGGGTATATGGCTACACCTTC.

The V and J genes are TRBV29-1 and TRBJ1-2; possibly TRBD1 for D (5 bases). Germline V gene lookup returns CDR1 SQVTM and CDR2 ANQGSEA. The V end was cut by 3 bases, the J end by 6 bases, with 14 bases between. CDR3 length: 13 amino acids. CDR3 sequence: CSVDEGRGHGYTF. The CDR3 coding sequence is TGCAGCGTTGACGAGGGGAGGGGCCATGGCTACACCTTC.

The V call is TRBV6-5, the J call TRBJ2-7; 8 nucleotides align to TRBD1. Germline V CDR1 and CDR2: MNHEY, SVGAGI. Trimming took 0 bases from V and 9 from J; bases not matched to a gene: 4. The CDR3 sequence is 13 residues long. CDR3 amino acids: CASSYSTGQGQYF. In DNA form, the CDR3 reads TGTGCCAGCAGTTACTCGACCGGACAGGGGCAGTACTTC.

J is TRBJ2-3 and V is TRBV7-9; D is perhaps TRBD2 (5 bases). CDR3 length: 15 amino acids. The V end was cut by 3 bases, the J end by 4 bases, with 14 bases between. Germline V gene data show CDR1 as SEHNR and CDR2 as FQNEAQ (reference sequence). As DNA, the CDR3 is TGTGCCAGCAGCTTGACCGGGGTTTTTTCAGATACGCAGTATTTT. Encoded protein: CASSLTGVFSDTQYF.

V and J are TRBV4-1 and TRBJ2-3; no clear D. The length of the CDR3 is 14 residues. V was pared by 1 base and J by 0 bases, with 5 bases between. Germline CDR1 and CDR2: MGHRA and YSYEKL. The DNA for the CDR3 is TGCGCCAGCAGCCAAGGACACAGCACAGATACGCAGTATTTT. Protein product: CASSQGHSTDTQYF.

The chain employs TRBV5-1 and TRBJ2-1, with 14 bases identical to TRBD2. Germline V gene lookup returns CDR1 SGHRS and CDR2 YFSETQ. The ends lost 7 bases at V and 9 bases at J; junction bases unmatched: 9. There are 15 residues in the CDR3. The CDR3 reads CASRTGTSGGGEQFF. The DNA for the CDR3 is TGCGCCAGCCGAACCGGGACTAGCGGGGGCGGTGAGCAGTTCTTC. The full variable domain, its missing parts supplied by reference TRBV5-1 and TRBJ2-1, is KAGVTQTPRYLIKTRGQQVTLSCSPISGHRSVSWYQQTPGQGLQFLFEYFSETQRNKGNFPGRFSGRQFSNSRSEMNVSTLELGDSALYLCASRTGTSGGGEQFFGPGTRLTVL.

The rearrangement links TRBV28 to TRBJ1-4; D call uncertain. The CDR3 loop spans 13 amino acids. V was pared by 10 bases and J by 4 bases, with 13 bases between. Germline loops: CDR1 MDHEN, CDR2 SYDVKM. The DNA of the CDR3 is TGTGCCACCCGGGTCGGCCTTAATGAAAAACTGTTTTTT. This encodes CATRVGLNEKLFF.

The rearrangement uses TRBV3-1 (or the pseudogene TRBV3-2) and TRBJ1-2, with 11 positions matching TRBD1. The CDR3 is 15 amino acids. Germline V gene lookup returns CDR1 LGHDT and CDR2 YNNKEL (reference sequence). With 3 bases clipped from V and 3 bases from J, the junction kept 3 bases outside the gene matches. DNA for the CDR3: TGTGCCAGCAGCCAGAAGGACAGGGGGCACTATGGCTACACCTTC. Its protein is CASSQKDRGHYGYTF.

Comment on this clone: Distinct nucleotide sequences in the sample also encode this CDR3. The gene calls are TRBV7-2 and TRBJ2-3; D unclear. The germline CDR1 and CDR2 sequences are SGHTA and FQGNSA. CDR3 length: 12 amino acids. Trimming pared 6 bases from V and 0 bases from J, leaving 4 bases between. The CDR3 loop reads CASSPSTDTQYF. In nucleotides, the CDR3 is TGTGCCAGCAGTCCAAGCACAGATACGCAGTATTTT.

The genes are TRBV2 and TRBJ1-1, with 7 bases aligning to TRBD1. V gave up 6 bases and J gave up 4 bases; unmatched junction bases: 8. This CDR3 spans 14 amino acids. Germline CDR1 reads SNHLY; CDR2 reads FYNNEI. The CDR3 nucleotides read TGTGCCAGCAGGCAGGGGGGCCGTGGCACTGAAGCTTTCTTT. Translating gives CASRQGGRGTEAFF.

This rearrangement joins TRBV12-3 or TRBV12-4 to TRBJ2-1; 7 bases are shared with TRBD1. The CDR3 contains 13 residues. The V segment lost 2 bases and the J segment 10 bases; nucleotides outside the gene matches: 5. The CDR3 DNA reads TGTGCCAGCAGTTTAAAGGGGGCGGGCGAGCAGTTCTTC. Its translation: CASSLKGAGEQFF.

The rearrangement joins TRBV7-3 to TRBJ2-2; TRBD2 matches at 11 bases. The CDR3 has 17 amino acids. Germline trimming cut 2 bases from V and 5 bases from J; bases unmatched to any gene: 7. Germline V CDR1 and CDR2: SGHTA, FQGTGA. The CDR3 bases are TGTGCCAGCAGCTTATCACCTAGCGGGGGGTTGACCGGGGAGCTGTTTTTT. Its protein product is CASSLSPSGGLTGELFF.

This clone was detected only once. The chain carries TRBV19 and TRBJ1-2, with a weak D call TRBD1 (6 bases). CDR3 length: 14 amino acids. Germline values: CDR1 LNHDA, CDR2 SQIVND (reference sequence). The germline V and J ends were trimmed by 6 bases and 2 bases, with 13 bases remaining between them. The CDR3 sequence: CASRTTGMNYGYTF. In DNA, the CDR3 is TGTGCCAGTAGGACAACAGGGATGAACTATGGCTACACCTTC.

The chain has TRBV11-2 and TRBJ2-7; possible D gene TRBD1, 6 bases. This CDR3 contains 16 residues. Per the germline V gene, CDR1 is SGHAT and CDR2 is FQNNGV. V was shortened by 0 bases and J by 0 bases, with 12 bases between the two germline ends. The CDR3 is CASSLEWDTSSYEQYF. For the CDR3, the DNA is TGTGCCAGCAGCTTAGAATGGGACACTAGCTCCTACGAGCAGTACTTC.

The CDR3, as DNA: TGTGCCAGCAGAGTGGGCGGGGCGAACACCGGGGAGCTGTTTTTT. Protein: CASRVGGANTGELFF. This chain links TRBV3-1 (or the pseudogene TRBV3-2) with TRBJ2-2; a weak D match, TRBD2 (6 bases). V was pared by 6 bases and J by 0 bases, with 11 bases between. In germline, CDR1 is LGHDT, CDR2 YNNKEL (reference sequence). CDR3 length: 15 amino acids.

J is TRBJ1-2 and V is TRBV18; 7 bases match TRBD1. Germline assignment: CDR1 KGHSH and CDR2 LQKENI. The length of the CDR3 is 17 residues. J was trimmed by 0 bases and V by 6 bases; bases with no gene match: 13. The CDR3 protein is CASSPTPGTATNYGYTF. The DNA of the CDR3 is TGTGCCAGCTCGCCCACCCCCGGGACAGCTACTAACTATGGCTACACCTTC.

The rearrangement links TRBV2 to TRBJ1-2; D not resolved. V was cut by 6 bases and J by 6 bases, with 17 bases left in between. Germline values: CDR1 SNHLY, CDR2 FYNNEI. The CDR3 is 14 amino acids. CDR3 sequence reads: CASRGAASLDGYTF. The CDR3 DNA reads as TGTGCCAGCAGGGGAGCCGCTAGTTTGGATGGCTACACCTTC.

The gene calls are TRBV7-9 and TRBJ2-1; 10 nucleotides line up with TRBD1. CDR3 size: 16 residues. Germline assignment: CDR1 SEHNR and CDR2 FQNEAQ (reference sequence). J lost 6 bases, V lost 4 bases, and 9 bases had no gene match. The CDR3 region has the DNA TGTGCCAGCAGCTACTTAGTACGGACAGGGGGCAATGAGCAGTTCTTC. Its translation: CASSYLVRTGGNEQFF. The full variable domain, its missing parts supplied by reference TRBV7-9 and TRBJ2-1, is DTGVSQNPRHKITKRGQNVTFRCDPISEHNRLYWYRQTLGQGPEFLTYFQNEAQLEKSRLLSDRFSAERPKGSFSTLEIQRTEQGDSAMYLCASSYLVRTGGNEQFFGPGTRLTVL.

The chain employs TRBV5-1 and TRBJ1-1; D is unclear. The CDR3 covers 15 residues. Germline V gene lookup returns CDR1 SGHRS and CDR2 YFSETQ. Trimming pared 0 bases from V and 5 bases from J, leaving 14 bases between. CDR3 in amino acids: CASSLGGLGSTEAFF. The CDR3 nucleotides are TGCGCCAGCAGCTTGGGAGGGCTTGGGAGTACTGAAGCTTTCTTT.

The chain is built from TRBV7-9 and TRBJ1-2, with 8 bases that match TRBD1. The CDR3 is made up of 19 amino acids. Trimming cost V 4 bases and J 0 bases; bases outside gene matches: 16. CDR1 SEHNR and CDR2 FQNEAQ come from the germline V gene (reference sequence). The CDR3 sequence: CASSYNRGTGGPTNYGYTF. CDR3 in DNA: TGTGCCAGCAGCTACAACAGGGGGACAGGCGGGCCGACTAACTATGGCTACACCTTC.

The chain links TRBV6-5 to TRBJ2-3, with D maybe TRBD2 (6 bases). The germline CDR1 and CDR2 sequences are MNHEY and SVGAGI. Trimming stripped 0 bases from V and 3 bases from J, with 10 bases between. This CDR3 contains 15 residues. CDR3 coding DNA: TGTGCCAGCAGTTACTCGGTCCGGGGGACAGATACGCAGTATTTT. This sequence encodes CASSYSVRGTDTQYF.

V gene TRBV5-1 combines with J gene TRBJ1-6; D gene ambiguous. V shed 4 bases and J shed 0 bases, with 11 bases lying between them. The CDR3 is 16 residues long. The germline gives CDR1 SGHRS, CDR2 YFSETQ. Written as DNA, the CDR3 is TGCGCCAGCAGCCCCGCGGCGAGCTCCTATAATTCACCCCTCCACTTT. This gives the protein CASSPAASSYNSPLHF.

V and J are TRBV6-5 and TRBJ1-1; 8 bases match TRBD1. Looked up from germline, CDR1 is MNHEY and CDR2 is SVGAGI. With V trimmed by 8 bases and J by 7 bases, 3 bases remained unmatched. The CDR3 covers 11 residues. The CDR3 protein is CASQGTGEAFF. DNA for the CDR3: TGTGCCAGCCAGGGGACAGGTGAAGCTTTCTTT.

The chain has TRBV24-1 and TRBJ1-3; D perhaps matches TRBD1 (5 bases). This CDR3 comprises 18 residues. Germline V gene lookup returns CDR1 KGHDR and CDR2 SFDVKD. V was clipped by 0 bases and J by 4 bases, with 18 bases between them. The CDR3 reads CATSDLIGREVAGNTIYF. The CDR3 DNA sequence: TGTGCCACCAGTGATTTGATTGGCAGGGAGGTCGCCGGAAACACCATATATTTT.

V is TRBV24-1 and J is TRBJ1-4; 10 bases are shared with TRBD1. V lost 3 bases to trimming and J lost 1 base; unmatched junction nucleotides: 7. The germline V gene has CDR1 KGHDR and CDR2 SFDVKD. This CDR3 is 18 amino acids long. The CDR3 bases are TGTGCCACCAGTGATGCCAGCAGGGACAGGGGAACTAATGAAAAACTGTTTTTT. Translated, it gives CATSDASRDRGTNEKLFF.